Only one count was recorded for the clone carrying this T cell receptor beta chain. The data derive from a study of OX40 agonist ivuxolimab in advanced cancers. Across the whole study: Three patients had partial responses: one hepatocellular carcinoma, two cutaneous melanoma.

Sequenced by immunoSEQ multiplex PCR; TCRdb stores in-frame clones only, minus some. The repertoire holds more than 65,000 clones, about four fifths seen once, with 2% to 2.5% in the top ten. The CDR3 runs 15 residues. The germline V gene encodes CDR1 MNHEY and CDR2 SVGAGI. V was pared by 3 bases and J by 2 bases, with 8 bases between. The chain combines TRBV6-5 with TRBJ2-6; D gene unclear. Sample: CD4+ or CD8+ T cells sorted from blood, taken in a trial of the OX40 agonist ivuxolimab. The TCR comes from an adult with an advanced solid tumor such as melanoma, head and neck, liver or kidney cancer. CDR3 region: CASSYGGAGANVLTF. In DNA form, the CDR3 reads TGTGCCAGCAGTTATGGTGGGGCTGGGGCCAACGTCCTGACTTTC.